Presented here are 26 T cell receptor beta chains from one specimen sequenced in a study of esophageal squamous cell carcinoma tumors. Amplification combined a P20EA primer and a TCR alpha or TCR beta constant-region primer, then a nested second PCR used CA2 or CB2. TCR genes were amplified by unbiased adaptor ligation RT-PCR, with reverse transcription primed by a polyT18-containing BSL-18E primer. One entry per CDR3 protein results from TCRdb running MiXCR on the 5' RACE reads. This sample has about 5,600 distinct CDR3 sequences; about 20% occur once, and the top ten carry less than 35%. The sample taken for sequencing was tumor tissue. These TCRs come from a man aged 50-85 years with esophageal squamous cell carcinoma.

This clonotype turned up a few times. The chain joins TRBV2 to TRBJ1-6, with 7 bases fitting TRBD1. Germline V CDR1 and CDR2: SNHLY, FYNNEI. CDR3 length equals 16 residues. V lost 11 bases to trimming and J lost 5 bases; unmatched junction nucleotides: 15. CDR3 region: CAAANQGTVNNSPLHF. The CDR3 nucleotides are TGTGCCGCAGCAAACCAGGGGACAGTTAATAATTCACCCCTCCACTTT. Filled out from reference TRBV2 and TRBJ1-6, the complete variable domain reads EPEVTQTPSHQVTQMGQEVILRCVPISNHLYFYWYRQILGQKVEFLVSFYNNEISEKSEIFDDQFSVERPDGSNFTLKIRSTKLEDSAMYFCAAANQGTVNNSPLHFGNGTRLTVT.

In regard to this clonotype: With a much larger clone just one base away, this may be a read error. Written as DNA, the CDR3 is TGTGCCAGCAGCAAGGGGGAGTGGTACCAAGAGACCCAGTACTTC. Translating it yields CASSKGEWYQETQYF. V gene TRBV7-8 combines with J gene TRBJ2-5; tentative D call: TRBD1 (6 bases). This CDR3 is 15 amino acids long. V lost 5 bases to trimming and J lost 0 bases, with 13 bases between them. Germline CDR1 reads SGHVS; CDR2 reads FQNEAQ.

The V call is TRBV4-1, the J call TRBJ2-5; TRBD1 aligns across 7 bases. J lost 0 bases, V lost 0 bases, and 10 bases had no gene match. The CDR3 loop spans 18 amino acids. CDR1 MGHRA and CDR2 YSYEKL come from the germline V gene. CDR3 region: CASSQEGWDRSDQETQYF. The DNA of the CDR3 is TGCGCCAGCAGCCAAGAAGGTTGGGACAGATCTGACCAAGAGACCCAGTACTTC.

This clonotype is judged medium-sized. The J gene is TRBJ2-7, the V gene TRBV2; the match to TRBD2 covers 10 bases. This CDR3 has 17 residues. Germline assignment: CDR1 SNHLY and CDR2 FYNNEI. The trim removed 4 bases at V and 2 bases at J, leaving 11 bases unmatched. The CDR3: CASSGASGREGAYEQYF. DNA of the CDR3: TGTGCCAGCAGTGGGGCTAGCGGGAGAGAGGGAGCCTACGAGCAGTACTTC.

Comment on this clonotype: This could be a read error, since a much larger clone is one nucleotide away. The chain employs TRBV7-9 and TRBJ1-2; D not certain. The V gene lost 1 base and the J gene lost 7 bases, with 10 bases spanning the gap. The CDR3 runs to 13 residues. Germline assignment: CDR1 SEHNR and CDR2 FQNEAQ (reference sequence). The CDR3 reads CASSLDTVCGYTF. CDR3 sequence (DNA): TGTGCCAGCAGCTTAGACACAGTGTGTGGCTACACCTTC.

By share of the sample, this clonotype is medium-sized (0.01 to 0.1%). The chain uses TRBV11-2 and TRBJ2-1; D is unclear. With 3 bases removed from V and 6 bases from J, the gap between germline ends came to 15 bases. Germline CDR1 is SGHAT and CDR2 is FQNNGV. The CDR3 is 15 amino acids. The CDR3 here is CASSFTDGPSNEQFF. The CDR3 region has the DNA TGTGCCAGCAGCTTCACGGACGGACCATCCAATGAGCAGTTCTTC.

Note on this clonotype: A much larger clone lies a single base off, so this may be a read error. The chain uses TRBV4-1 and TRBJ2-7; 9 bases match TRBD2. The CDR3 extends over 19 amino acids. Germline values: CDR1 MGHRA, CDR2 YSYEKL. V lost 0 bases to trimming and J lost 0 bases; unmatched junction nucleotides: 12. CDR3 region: CASSQEPASGTFHSYEQYF. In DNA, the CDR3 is TGCGCCAGCAGCCAAGAGCCTGCTAGCGGGACCTTTCACTCCTACGAGCAGTACTTC.

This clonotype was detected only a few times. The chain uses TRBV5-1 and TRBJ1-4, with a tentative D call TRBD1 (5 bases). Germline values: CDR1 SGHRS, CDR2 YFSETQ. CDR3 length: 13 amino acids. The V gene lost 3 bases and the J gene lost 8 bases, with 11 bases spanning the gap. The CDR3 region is CASSSAPGEKLFF. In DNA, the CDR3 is TGCGCCAGCAGCTCCGCCCCAGGGGAAAAACTGTTTTTT.

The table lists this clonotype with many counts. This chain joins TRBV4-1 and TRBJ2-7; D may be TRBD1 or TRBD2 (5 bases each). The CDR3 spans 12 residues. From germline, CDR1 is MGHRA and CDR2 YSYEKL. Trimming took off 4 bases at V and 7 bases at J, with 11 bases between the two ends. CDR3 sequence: CASSPGPGEQYF. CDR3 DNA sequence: TGCGCCAGCAGCCCGGGACCAGGGGAGCAGTACTTC.

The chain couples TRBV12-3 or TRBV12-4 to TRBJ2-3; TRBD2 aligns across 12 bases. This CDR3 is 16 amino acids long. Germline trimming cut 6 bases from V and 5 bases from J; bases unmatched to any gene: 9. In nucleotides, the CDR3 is TGTGCCAGCAGCCTCGGACTAGCGGGACAGCGAGATACGCAGTATTTT. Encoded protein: CASSLGLAGQRDTQYF.

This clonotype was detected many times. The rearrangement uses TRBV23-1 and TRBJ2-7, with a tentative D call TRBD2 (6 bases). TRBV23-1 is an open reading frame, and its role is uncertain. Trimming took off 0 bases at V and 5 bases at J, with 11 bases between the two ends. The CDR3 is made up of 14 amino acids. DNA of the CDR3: TGCGCCAGCAGTCAATCGGAGGGGTTGGACGAGCAGTACTTC. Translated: CASSQSEGLDEQYF.

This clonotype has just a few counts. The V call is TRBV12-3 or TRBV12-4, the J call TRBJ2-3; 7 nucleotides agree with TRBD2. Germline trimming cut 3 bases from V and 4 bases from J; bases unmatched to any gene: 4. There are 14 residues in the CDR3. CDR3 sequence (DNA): TGTGCCAGCAGTTTTCGACTAGCCCCAGATACGCAGTATTTT. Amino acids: CASSFRLAPDTQYF.

The CDR3 sequence: CSATERETQYF. Here the CDR3 DNA reads TGCAGTGCTACAGAGAGGGAGACCCAGTACTTC. This sequence joins TRBV20-1 and TRBJ2-5, with D unclear. From germline, CDR1 is DFQATT and CDR2 SNEGSKA (reference sequence). V gave up 4 bases and J gave up 5 bases, with 8 bases separating them. CDR3 size: 11 residues.

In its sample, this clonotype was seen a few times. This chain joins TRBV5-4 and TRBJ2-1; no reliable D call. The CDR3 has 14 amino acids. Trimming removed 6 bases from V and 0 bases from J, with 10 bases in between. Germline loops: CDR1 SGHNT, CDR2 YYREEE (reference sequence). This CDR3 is CASTIRSSYNEQFF. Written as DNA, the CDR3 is TGTGCCAGCACCATAAGAAGCTCCTACAATGAGCAGTTCTTC.

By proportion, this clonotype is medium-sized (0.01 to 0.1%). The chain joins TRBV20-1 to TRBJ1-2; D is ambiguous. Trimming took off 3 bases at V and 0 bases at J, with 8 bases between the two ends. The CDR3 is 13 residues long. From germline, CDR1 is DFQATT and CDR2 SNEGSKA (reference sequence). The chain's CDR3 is CSARTESNYGYTF. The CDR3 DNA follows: TGCAGTGCTAGGACCGAGTCTAACTATGGCTACACCTTC.

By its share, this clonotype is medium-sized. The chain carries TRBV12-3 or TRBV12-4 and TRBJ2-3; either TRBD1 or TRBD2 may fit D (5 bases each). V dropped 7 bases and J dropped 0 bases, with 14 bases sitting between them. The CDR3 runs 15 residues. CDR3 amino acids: CASKPGSSSTDTQYF. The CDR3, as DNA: TGTGCCAGCAAACCAGGGAGTTCTAGCACAGATACGCAGTATTTT.

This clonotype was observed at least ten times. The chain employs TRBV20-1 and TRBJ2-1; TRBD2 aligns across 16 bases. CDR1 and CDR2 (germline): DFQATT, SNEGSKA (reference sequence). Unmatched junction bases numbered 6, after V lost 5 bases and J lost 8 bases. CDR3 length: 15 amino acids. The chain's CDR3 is CSAEGLAGGPDEQFF. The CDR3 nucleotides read TGCAGTGCTGAGGGACTAGCGGGAGGGCCAGATGAGCAGTTCTTC.

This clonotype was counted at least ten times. CDR3 loop: CASSLSWTGLNEQFF. The CDR3 DNA is TGTGCCAGCAGTTTATCGTGGACAGGGCTCAATGAGCAGTTCTTC. The genes are TRBV27 and TRBJ2-1; TRBD1 matches at 8 bases. The CDR3 is 15 amino acids. Germline-derived CDR1 and CDR2 are MNHEY and SMNVEV (reference sequence). V lost 0 bases and J lost 6; bases outside the gene matches: 4.

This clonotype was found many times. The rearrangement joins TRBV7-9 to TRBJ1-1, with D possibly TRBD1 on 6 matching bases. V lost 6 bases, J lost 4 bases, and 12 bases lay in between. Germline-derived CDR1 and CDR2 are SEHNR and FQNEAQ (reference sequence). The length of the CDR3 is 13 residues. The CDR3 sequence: CASSTTGITEAFF. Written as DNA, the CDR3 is TGTGCCAGCAGTACAACAGGGATCACTGAAGCTTTCTTT.

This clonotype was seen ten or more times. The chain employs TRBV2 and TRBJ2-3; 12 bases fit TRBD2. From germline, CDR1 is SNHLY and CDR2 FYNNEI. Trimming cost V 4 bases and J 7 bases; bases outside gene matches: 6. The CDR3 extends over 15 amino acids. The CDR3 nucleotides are TGTGCCAGCAGTGCGACTAGCGGGAGTTCGAATACGCAGTATTTT. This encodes CASSATSGSSNTQYF.

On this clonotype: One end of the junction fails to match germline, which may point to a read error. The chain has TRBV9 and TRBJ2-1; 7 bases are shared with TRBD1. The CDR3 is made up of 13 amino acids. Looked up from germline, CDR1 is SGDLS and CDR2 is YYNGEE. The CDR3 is CVSSEGQWNEQFF. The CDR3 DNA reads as TGTGTCAGCAGCGAGGGACAGTGGAATGAGCAGTTCTTC.

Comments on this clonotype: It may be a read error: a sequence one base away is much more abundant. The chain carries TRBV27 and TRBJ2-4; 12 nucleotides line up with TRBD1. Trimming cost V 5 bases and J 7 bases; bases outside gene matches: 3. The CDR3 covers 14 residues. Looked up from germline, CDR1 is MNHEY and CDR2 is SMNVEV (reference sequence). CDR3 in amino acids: CASSPGQGANIQYF. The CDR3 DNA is TGTGCCAGCAGTCCGGGACAGGGGGCGAACATTCAGTACTTC.

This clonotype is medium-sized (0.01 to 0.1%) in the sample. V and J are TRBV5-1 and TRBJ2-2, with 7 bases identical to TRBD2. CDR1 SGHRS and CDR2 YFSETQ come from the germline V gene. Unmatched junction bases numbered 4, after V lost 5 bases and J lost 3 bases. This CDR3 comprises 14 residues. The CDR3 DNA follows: TGCGCCAGCAGACGGCTAGCGGACACCGGGGAGCTGTTTTTT. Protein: CASRRLADTGELFF.

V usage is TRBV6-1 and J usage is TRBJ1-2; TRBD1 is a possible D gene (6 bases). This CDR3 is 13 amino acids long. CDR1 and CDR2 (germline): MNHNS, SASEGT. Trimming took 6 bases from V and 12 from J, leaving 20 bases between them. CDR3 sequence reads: CASSLDGLGGDTF. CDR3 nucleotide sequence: TGTGCCAGCAGCTTGGACGGCTTGGGGGGCGACACCTTC.

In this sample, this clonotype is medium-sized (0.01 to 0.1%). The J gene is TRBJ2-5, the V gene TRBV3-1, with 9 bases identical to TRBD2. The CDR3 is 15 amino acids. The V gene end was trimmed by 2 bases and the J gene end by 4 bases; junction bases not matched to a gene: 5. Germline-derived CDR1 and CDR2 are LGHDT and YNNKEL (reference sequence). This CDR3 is CASSQPGLAAETQYF. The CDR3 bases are TGTGCCAGCAGCCAACCGGGACTAGCAGCAGAGACCCAGTACTTC.

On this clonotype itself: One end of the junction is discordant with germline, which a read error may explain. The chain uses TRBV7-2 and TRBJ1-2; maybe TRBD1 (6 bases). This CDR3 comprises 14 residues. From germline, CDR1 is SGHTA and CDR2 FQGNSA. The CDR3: CASSRGGGFYGDTF. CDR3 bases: TGTGCCAGCAGCCGGGGAGGGGGTTTCTATGGCGACACCTTC.